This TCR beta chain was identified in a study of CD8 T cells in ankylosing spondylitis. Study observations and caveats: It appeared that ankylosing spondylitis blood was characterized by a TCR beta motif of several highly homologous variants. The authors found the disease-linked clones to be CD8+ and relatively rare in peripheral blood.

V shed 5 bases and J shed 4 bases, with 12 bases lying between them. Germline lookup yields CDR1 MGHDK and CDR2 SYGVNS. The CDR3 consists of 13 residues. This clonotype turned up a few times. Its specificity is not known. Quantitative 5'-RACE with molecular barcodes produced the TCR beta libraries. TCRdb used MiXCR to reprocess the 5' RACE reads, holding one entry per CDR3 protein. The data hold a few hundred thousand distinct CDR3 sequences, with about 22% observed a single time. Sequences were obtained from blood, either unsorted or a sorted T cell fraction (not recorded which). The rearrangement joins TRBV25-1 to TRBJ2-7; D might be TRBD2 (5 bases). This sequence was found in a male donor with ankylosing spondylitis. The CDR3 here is CASSTLRGYEQYF. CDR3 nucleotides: TGTGCCAGCAGTACCCTCCGGGGTTACGAGCAGTACTTC.